A single T cell receptor (beta chain) is shown here with its context. Its target is unknown. This sample was included in a study of T-cell memory formation after mild COVID-19. About the study: TCR clusters mostly belonged to single donors.

A 5'RACE reaction primed in the constant segment made cDNA libraries of TCR alpha and TCR beta, and these carried sample barcodes and UMIs. TCRdb re-called the 5' RACE reads through MiXCR, storing one row per CDR3 protein. The data show roughly 610,000 distinct CDR3 sequences, around a sixth seen once. Study observations and caveats: The study found balanced CD4/CD8 in clones contracting day 15 to 85 and a CD4+ lean in later expanders. The authors left the SARS-CoV-2 specificity of second-wave clones peaking on day 37 unconfirmed.

Germline lookup yields CDR1 SGHKS and CDR2 YYEKEE (reference sequence). This CDR3 has 15 residues. V was cut by 0 bases and J by 0 bases, with 6 bases left in between. Sample: PBMCs or a T cell subset sorted from them (not recorded which). This chain joins TRBV5-5 and TRBJ1-4; D is uncertain. The clonotype was recovered from an adult woman who had mild COVID-19 (a few samples of this study predate the infection). Cell type and time point are not known. The CDR3 DNA reads as TGTGCCAGCAGCTTGGGCCGACCAACTAATGAAAAACTGTTTTTT. Translating it yields CASSLGRPTNEKLFF.